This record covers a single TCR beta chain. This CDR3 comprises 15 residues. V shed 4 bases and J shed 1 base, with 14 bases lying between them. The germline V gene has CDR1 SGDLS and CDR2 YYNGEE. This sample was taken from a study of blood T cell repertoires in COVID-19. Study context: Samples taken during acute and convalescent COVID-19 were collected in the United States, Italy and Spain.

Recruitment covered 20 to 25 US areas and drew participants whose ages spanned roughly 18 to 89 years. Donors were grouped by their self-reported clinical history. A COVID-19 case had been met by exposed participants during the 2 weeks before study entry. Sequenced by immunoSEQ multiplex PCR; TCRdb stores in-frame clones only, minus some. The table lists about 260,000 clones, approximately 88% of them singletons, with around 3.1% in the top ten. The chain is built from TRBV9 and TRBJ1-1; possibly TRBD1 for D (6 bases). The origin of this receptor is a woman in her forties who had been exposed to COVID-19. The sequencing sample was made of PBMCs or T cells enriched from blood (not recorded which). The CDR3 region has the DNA TGTGCCAGCAGCCCACAGGGAAATCGGAACACTGAAGCTTTCTTT. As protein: CASSPQGNRNTEAFF.